Listed below are T cell receptor beta chains from one sample, sequenced in a study of T cells in localized non-small cell lung cancer. TCRdb's copy holds only in-frame clones and misses some; the assay was immunoSEQ multiplex PCR. The repertoire holds around 25,000 clones, with 92% as singletons. Material: peripheral blood, obtained before any cancer treatment. These receptors all stem from a man between 40 and 70 years old with stage III squamous cell lung carcinoma. Both conserved end residues are part of each CDR3. The D gene is left open where the match is weak. The size of a clone is reported for some rows only, either as once, few or many, or as a class for expanded clones.

TRBV6-5	TRBJ2-7	.	.	CASSRRGTRDYEQYF	TGTGCCAGCAGTCGACGAGGGACACGGGACTACGAGCAGTACTTC
TRBV5-1	TRBJ2-1	.	.	CASSLAGAGSNEQFF	TGCGCCAGCAGCTTGGCCGGCGCGGGAAGCAATGAGCAGTTCTTC
TRBV5-5	TRBJ2-7	.	.	CASSLQGGSYEQYF	TGTGCCAGCAGCTTGCAGGGGGGCTCCTACGAGCAGTACTTC
TRBV29-1	TRBJ1-1	.	.	CSAKIAEAFF	TGCAGCGCTAAAATCGCTGAAGCTTTCTTT
TRBV7-2	TRBJ2-3	.	.	CASSVISTDTQYF	TGTGCCAGCAGCGTTATCAGCACAGATACGCAGTATTTT
TRBV5-5	TRBJ1-2	.	.	CASSSQEHYGYTF	TGTGCCAGCAGCTCGCAGGAACACTATGGCTACACCTTC
TRBV5-4	TRBJ1-4	.	TRBD1	CASSDRDEKLFF	TGTGCCAGCAGCGACAGGGATGAAAAACTGTTTTTT
TRBV5-4	TRBJ2-3	once	.	CATRPGEVVTDTQYF	TGTGCCACCCGACCGGGAGAGGTTGTTACAGATACGCAGTATTTT
TRBV28	TRBJ1-2	.	.	CASTPTNYGYTF	TGTGCCAGCACGCCGACTAACTATGGCTACACCTTC
TRBV27	TRBJ1-1	.	.	CASSLRGRNTEAFF	TGTGCCAGCAGTCTTAGGGGAAGAAACACTGAAGCTTTCTTT
TRBV7-9	TRBJ1-1	.	.	CASSLISFLDTEAFF	TGTGCCAGCAGCTTAATATCGTTCTTGGACACTGAAGCTTTCTTT
TRBV19	TRBJ2-1	.	TRBD1	CASSQTGQGAYNEQFF	TGTGCCAGTAGTCAAACGGGACAGGGGGCCTACAATGAGCAGTTCTTC
TRBV5-1	TRBJ2-7	.	TRBD1	CASRRTGDEQYF	TGCGCCAGCAGGAGGACAGGGGACGAGCAGTACTTC
TRBV27	TRBJ2-1	.	TRBD1	CASSRTGPSSYNEQFF	TGTGCCAGCAGTCGGACAGGACCTTCCTCCTACAATGAGCAGTTCTTC
TRBV11-2	TRBJ2-7	.	TRBD1	CASSLWAGQGMGEQYF	TGTGCCAGCAGCTTATGGGCGGGACAGGGGATGGGAGAGCAGTACTTC
TRBV13	TRBJ2-2	.	TRBD2	CASTMRERFTGELFF	TGTGCCAGCACAATGCGGGAGCGATTCACCGGGGAGCTGTTTTTT
TRBV15	TRBJ2-3	.	TRBD2	CATSRALAGGITDTQYF	TGTGCCACCAGCAGAGCACTAGCGGGGGGGATAACAGATACGCAGTATTTT
TRBV7-2	TRBJ2-7	.	.	CASSLTGTYEQYF	TGTGCCAGCAGCTTAACAGGAACCTACGAGCAGTACTTC
TRBV4-2	TRBJ2-3	.	TRBD2	CASSLAGGPTDTQYF	TGTGCCAGCAGCCTAGCGGGGGGACCCACAGATACGCAGTATTTT
TRBV7-2	TRBJ2-2	.	TRBD1	CASSRQTGPAGELFF	TGTGCCAGCAGCCGCCAGACAGGGCCCGCCGGGGAGCTGTTTTTT
TRBV18	TRBJ2-5	.	.	CASSPLSQETQYF	TGTGCCAGCTCACCACTCTCCCAAGAGACCCAGTACTTC
TRBV29-1	TRBJ1-1	.	.	CSVDSLQEGHTEAFF	TGCAGCGTTGACTCCCTACAGGAGGGGCACACTGAAGCTTTCTTT
TRBV28	TRBJ2-5	.	.	CASILRGFETQYF	TGTGCCAGCATCTTACGGGGTTTTGAGACCCAGTACTTC
TRBV4-1	TRBJ2-7	once	.	CASSQEQGYEQYF	TGCGCCAGCAGCCAGGAGCAGGGCTACGAGCAGTACTTC
TRBV5-1	TRBJ1-5	.	.	CASSLAGSQPQHF	TGCGCCAGCAGCTTGGCGGGGAGTCAGCCCCAGCATTTT
TRBV6-1	TRBJ2-3	once	.	CASNEAGGSTDTQYF	TGTGCCAGTAATGAGGCCGGGGGCTCCACAGATACGCAGTATTTT
TRBV7-2	TRBJ1-1	.	TRBD1	CASSVTGVHTEAFF	TGTGCCAGCAGCGTGACAGGGGTACACACTGAAGCTTTCTTT
TRBV27	TRBJ2-1	.	TRBD2	CASKPSGIDEQFF	TGTGCCAGCAAGCCTAGCGGGATCGATGAGCAGTTCTTC
TRBV7-8	TRBJ2-1	.	TRBD1	CASSGDRGNEQFF	TGTGCCAGCAGCGGGGACAGGGGAAATGAGCAGTTCTTC
TRBV5-6	TRBJ1-2	.	.	CASSSPVRDPYGYTF	TGTGCCAGCAGCTCCCCCGTACGGGACCCCTATGGCTACACCTTC
TRBV19	TRBJ1-2	.	.	CASSIDPQGRAANYGYTF	TGTGCCAGTAGTATAGATCCCCAGGGGAGAGCAGCTAACTATGGCTACACCTTC
TRBV11-2	TRBJ2-7	.	.	CASSLVASFHEQYF	TGTGCCAGCAGCTTAGTGGCTAGCTTCCACGAGCAGTACTTC
TRBV6-1	TRBJ2-3	once	.	CASSELGLTDTQYF	TGTGCCAGCAGTGAACTAGGCCTCACAGATACGCAGTATTTT
TRBV19	TRBJ1-2	once	.	CASSKGLGGYTF	TGTGCCAGTAGTAAGGGGTTGGGGGGCTACACCTTC
TRBV5-5	TRBJ1-1	.	TRBD1	CASSLGQGVLITEAFF	TGTGCCAGCAGCTTGGGACAGGGGGTATTAATCACTGAAGCTTTCTTT
TRBV27	TRBJ2-4	.	TRBD1	CASSRQTGVTTKNIQYF	TGTGCCAGCAGTCGACAGACAGGGGTTACGACCAAAAACATTCAGTACTTC
TRBV5-5	TRBJ2-6	.	TRBD2	CASSLASGGSGANVLTF	TGTGCCAGCAGCTTGGCTAGCGGGGGCTCTGGGGCCAACGTCCTGACTTTC
TRBV7-9	TRBJ2-1	.	.	CASSLAGANEQFF	TGTGCCAGCAGCTTAGCGGGAGCTAATGAGCAGTTCTTC
TRBV6-1	TRBJ2-2	.	.	CASSEVTNTGELFF	TGTGCCAGCAGTGAAGTTACGAACACCGGGGAGCTGTTTTTT
TRBV11-1	TRBJ2-1	.	.	CASTPGREYLGGNEQFF	TGTGCCAGCACCCCCGGCAGGGAGTATCTAGGCGGCAATGAGCAGTTCTTC
TRBV28	TRBJ1-4	.	.	CASSSRPEKLFF	TGTGCCAGCAGCTCTAGGCCCGAAAAACTGTTTTTT
TRBV5-1	TRBJ2-2	.	TRBD1	CASSPDRGNTGELFF	TGCGCCAGCAGCCCGGACAGGGGAAACACCGGGGAGCTGTTTTTT
TRBV7-2	TRBJ1-2	.	TRBD1	CASTRDRLTPYGYTF	TGTGCCAGCACCAGGGACAGGCTTACTCCCTATGGCTACACCTTC
TRBV30	TRBJ1-5	.	.	CAWSVNRDRPQHF	TGTGCCTGGAGTGTGAATCGGGATCGCCCCCAGCATTTT
TRBV7-9	TRBJ2-5	.	TRBD2	CASSLGLAGRGQETQYF	TGTGCCAGCAGCTTAGGACTAGCGGGAAGAGGACAAGAGACCCAGTACTTC
TRBV10-3	TRBJ2-1	.	.	CAISGSSQGTSSFF	TGTGCCATCAGTGGGTCCAGTCAGGGGACCTCCTCTTTCTTC
TRBV6-5	TRBJ1-2	.	TRBD1	CASRTGVHGYTF	TGTGCCAGCAGGACAGGGGTGCATGGCTACACCTTC
TRBV6-1	TRBJ2-3	.	TRBD2	CASSVRRGGLADTQYF	TGTGCCAGCAGTGTAAGGCGGGGGGGCCTGGCAGATACGCAGTATTTT
TRBV7-2	TRBJ1-5	.	TRBD1	CASSQGTAPGNQPQHF	TGTGCCAGCAGCCAAGGGACAGCGCCGGGCAATCAGCCCCAGCATTTT
TRBV29-1	TRBJ2-4	once	.	CSVDIAKNIQYF	TGCAGCGTTGACATAGCCAAAAACATTCAGTACTTC
TRBV4-2	TRBJ2-5	once	TRBD2	CASSQDRAGVFETQYF	TGTGCCAGCAGCCAAGACCGAGCGGGGGTCTTCGAGACCCAGTACTTC
TRBV7-3	TRBJ2-1	.	TRBD2	CASAIAGASYNEQFF	TGTGCCAGCGCCATAGCGGGAGCGTCCTACAATGAGCAGTTCTTC
TRBV29-1	TRBJ2-3	.	TRBD2	CSANSGGADTQYF	TGCAGCGCAAATAGCGGGGGGGCCGATACGCAGTATTTT
TRBV6-1	TRBJ2-3	once	.	CASSGGPIDTQYF	TGTGCCAGCAGCGGGGGGCCGATAGATACGCAGTATTTT
TRBV28	TRBJ1-2	.	.	CASSLRQASYGYTF	TGTGCCAGCAGTTTAAGGCAGGCTTCCTATGGCTACACCTTC